The 2 T cell receptor beta chains below all came from one sample that was sequenced in a study of blood T cell repertoires in COVID-19. Using immunoSEQ multiplex PCR, the repertoire was profiled, and TCRdb retains in-frame clones only, with some absent. Among about 120,000 clones listed, around 80% were seen once. Sequenced sample: peripheral blood. The receptors here all came from a woman of 80 years or more with acute or convalescent COVID-19.

The V call is TRBV24-1, the J call TRBJ2-1; D is possibly TRBD2 (5 bases). Germline loops: CDR1 KGHDR, CDR2 SFDVKD. This CDR3 is 13 amino acids long. Trimming pared 6 bases from V and 4 bases from J, leaving 9 bases between. CDR3: CATSLGGYNEQFF. The CDR3 coding sequence is TGTGCCACCAGTCTCGGCGGGTACAATGAGCAGTTCTTC.

V and J are TRBV11-3 and TRBJ1-1, with TRBD1 identical over 7 bases. Germline lookup yields CDR1 SGHNT and CDR2 YENEEA. J was trimmed by 1 base and V by 1 base; bases with no gene match: 3. CDR3 length: 15 residues. The CDR3 here is CASSLGTGENTEAFF. CDR3 in DNA: TGTGCCAGCAGCTTAGGGACAGGAGAGAACACTGAAGCTTTCTTT.